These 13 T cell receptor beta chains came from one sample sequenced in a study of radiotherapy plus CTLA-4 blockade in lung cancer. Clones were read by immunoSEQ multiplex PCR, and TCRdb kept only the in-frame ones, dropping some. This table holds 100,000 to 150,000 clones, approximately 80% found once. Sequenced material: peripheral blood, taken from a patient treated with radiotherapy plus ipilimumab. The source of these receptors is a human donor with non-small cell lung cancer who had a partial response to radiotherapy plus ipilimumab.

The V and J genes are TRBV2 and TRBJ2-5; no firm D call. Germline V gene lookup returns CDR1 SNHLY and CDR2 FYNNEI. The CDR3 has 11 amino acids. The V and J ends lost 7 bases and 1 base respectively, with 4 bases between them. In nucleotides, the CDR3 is TGTGCCAGCACCCTCCAAGAGACCCAGTACTTC. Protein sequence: CASTLQETQYF.

For the CDR3, the DNA is TGCAGTGCTAGGTGGGACAAAGCTTTCTTT. Protein product: CSARWDKAFF. The chain couples TRBV20-1 to TRBJ1-1, with D possibly matching TRBD1 (6 bases). This CDR3 spans 10 amino acids. V was shortened by 3 bases and J by 9 bases, with 8 bases between the two germline ends. Germline V gene data show CDR1 as DFQATT and CDR2 as SNEGSKA (reference sequence).

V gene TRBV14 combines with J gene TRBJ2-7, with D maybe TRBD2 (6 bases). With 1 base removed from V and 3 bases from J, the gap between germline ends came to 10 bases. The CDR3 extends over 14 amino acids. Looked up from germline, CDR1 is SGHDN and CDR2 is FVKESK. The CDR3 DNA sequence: TGTGCCAGCAGCCAAGGACCCGGGGGCTACGAGCAGTACTTC. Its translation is CASSQGPGGYEQYF.

The CDR3 sequence is CASSPLAGGVHNEQFF. CDR3 sequence (DNA): TGTGCCAGCAGCCCCCTAGCGGGAGGCGTTCACAATGAGCAGTTCTTC. The chain combines TRBV7-9 with TRBJ2-1; 11 nucleotides agree with TRBD2. This CDR3 is 16 amino acids long. With 5 bases clipped from V and 5 bases from J, the junction kept 8 bases outside the gene matches. Germline assignment: CDR1 SEHNR and CDR2 FQNEAQ (reference sequence).

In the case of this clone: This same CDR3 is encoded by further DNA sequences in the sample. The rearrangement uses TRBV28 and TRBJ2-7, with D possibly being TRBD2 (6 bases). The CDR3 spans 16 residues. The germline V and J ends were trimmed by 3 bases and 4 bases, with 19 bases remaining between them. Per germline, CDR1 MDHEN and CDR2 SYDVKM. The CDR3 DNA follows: TGTGCCAGCAGTTTCCCTTTAGCGGCAGGACTGTACGAGCAGTACTTC. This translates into CASSFPLAAGLYEQYF.

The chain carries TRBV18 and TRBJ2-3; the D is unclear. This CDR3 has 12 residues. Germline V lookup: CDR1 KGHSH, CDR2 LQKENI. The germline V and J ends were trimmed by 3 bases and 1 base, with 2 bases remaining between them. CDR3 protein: CASSPGTDTQYF. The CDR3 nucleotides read TGTGCCAGCTCACCCGGCACAGATACGCAGTATTTT. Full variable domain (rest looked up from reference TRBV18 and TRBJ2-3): NAGVMQNPRHLVRRRGQEARLRCSPMKGHSHVYWYRQLPEEGLKFMVYLQKENIIDESGMPKERFSAEFPKEGPSILRIQQVVRGDSAAYFCASSPGTDTQYFGPGTRLTVL.

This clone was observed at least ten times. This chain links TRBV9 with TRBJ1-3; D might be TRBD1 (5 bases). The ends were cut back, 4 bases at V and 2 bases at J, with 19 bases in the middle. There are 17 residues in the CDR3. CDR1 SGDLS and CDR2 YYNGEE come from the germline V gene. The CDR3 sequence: CASSLTSDRRAGNTIYF. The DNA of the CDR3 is TGTGCCAGCAGCCTAACGTCCGACAGAAGAGCTGGAAACACCATATATTTT.

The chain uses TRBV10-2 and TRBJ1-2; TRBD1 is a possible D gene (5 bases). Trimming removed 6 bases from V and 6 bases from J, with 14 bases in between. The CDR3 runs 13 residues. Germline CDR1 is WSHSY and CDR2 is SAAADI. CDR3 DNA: TGCGCCAGCAGGGGGGGTTTCACCGATGGCTACACCTTC. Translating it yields CASRGGFTDGYTF.

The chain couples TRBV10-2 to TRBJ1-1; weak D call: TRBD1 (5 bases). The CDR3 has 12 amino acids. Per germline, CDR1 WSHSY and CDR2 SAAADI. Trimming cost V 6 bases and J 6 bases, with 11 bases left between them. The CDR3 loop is CASSVGGSEAFF. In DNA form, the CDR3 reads TGCGCCAGCAGCGTGGGGGGATCTGAAGCTTTCTTT.

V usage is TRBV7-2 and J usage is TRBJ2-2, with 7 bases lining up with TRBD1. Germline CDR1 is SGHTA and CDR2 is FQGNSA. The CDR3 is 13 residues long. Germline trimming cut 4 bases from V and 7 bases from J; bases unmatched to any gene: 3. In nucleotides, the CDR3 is TGTGCCAGCAGCTCATACAGGGGCGGGGAGCTGTTTTTT. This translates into CASSSYRGGELFF.

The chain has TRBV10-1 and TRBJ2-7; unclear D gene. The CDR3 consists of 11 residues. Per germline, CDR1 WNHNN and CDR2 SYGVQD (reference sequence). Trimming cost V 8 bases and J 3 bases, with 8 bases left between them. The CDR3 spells CASSRDYEQYF. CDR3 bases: TGCGCCAGCTCGAGAGACTACGAGCAGTACTTC.

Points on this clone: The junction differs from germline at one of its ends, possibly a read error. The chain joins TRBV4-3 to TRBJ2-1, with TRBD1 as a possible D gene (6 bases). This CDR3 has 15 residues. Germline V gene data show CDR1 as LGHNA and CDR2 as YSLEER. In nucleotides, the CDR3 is TGCGCCAGCAGCCCTGGTAGGGGGAGCTACTATGAGCAGTTCTTC. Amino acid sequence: CASSPGRGSYYEQFF.

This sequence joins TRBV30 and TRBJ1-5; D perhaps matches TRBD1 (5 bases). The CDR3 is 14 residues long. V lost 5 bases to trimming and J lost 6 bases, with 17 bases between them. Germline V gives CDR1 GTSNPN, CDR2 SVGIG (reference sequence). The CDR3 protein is CAWPRGRVIQPQHF. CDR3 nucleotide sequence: TGTGCCTGGCCCCGGGGGAGGGTCATTCAGCCCCAGCATTTT.